The 25 T cell receptor beta chains listed next were all sequenced from one sample in a study of CD8+CD57+ T cells in acquired aplastic anemia. The TCR beta profiling, which covered VDJ combination and CDR3 sequence, was carried out using genomic DNA as the template. One entry per CDR3 protein, called by TCRdb with MiXCR from the reads. The sample has 450,000 to 550,000 distinct CDR3 sequences; around 30% are singletons. Patients chosen for sequencing had shown CD8+CD57+ cell expansion by flow cytometry. The sequenced material came from sorted CD4+, CD8+, or CD8+CD57+ T cells (not recorded which) from PBMCs. Receptor source: a human donor with aplastic anemia.

This clonotype appeared many times. The rearrangement joins TRBV7-2 to TRBJ2-1; the D is unclear. The CDR3 is made up of 14 amino acids. The germline V and J ends were trimmed by 0 bases and 10 bases, with 13 bases remaining between them. CDR1 and CDR2 from the germline V gene are SGHTA and FQGNSA. CDR3 protein: CASSLAGPLGEQFF. DNA for the CDR3: TGTGCCAGCAGCTTAGCCGGTCCCCTCGGGGAGCAGTTCTTC.

The V gene is TRBV2, the J gene TRBJ2-7, with 10 bases matching TRBD2. Germline V gene sequence: CDR1 SNHLY, CDR2 FYNNEI. The CDR3 runs to 13 residues. The V gene end was trimmed by 4 bases and the J gene end by 7 bases; junction bases not matched to a gene: 4. CDR3 sequence reads: CASSALAGEEQYF. In DNA form, the CDR3 reads TGTGCCAGCAGTGCTCTAGCGGGAGAAGAGCAGTACTTC.

As for this clonotype: A junction boundary mismatches the germline segment, possibly from a read error. The rearrangement joins TRBV7-7 to TRBJ1-3; D uncertain. The CDR3 has 14 amino acids. The germline V gene encodes CDR1 SSHAT and CDR2 FNYEAQ (reference sequence). The CDR3 DNA reads TGTGCTAGCAGCCCCGCTAGGGTCCAGAACACCATATATTTT. Translated: CASSPARVQNTIYF.

This clonotype has only a few counts. The V call is TRBV19, the J call TRBJ2-1; D gene ambiguous. V was trimmed by 2 bases and J by 2 bases, leaving 7 bases between them. CDR3 length: 14 residues. Germline V gene lookup returns CDR1 LNHDA and CDR2 SQIVND (reference sequence). DNA for the CDR3: TGTGCCAGTAGTATATCATCCACCTACAATGAGCAGTTCTTC. It codes for CASSISSTYNEQFF.

The sample holds a few counts of this clonotype. This chain connects TRBV9 to TRBJ1-3; D remains unclear. The germline V gene has CDR1 SGDLS and CDR2 YYNGEE. Trimming shortened V by 0 bases and J by 12 bases, and 22 bases separated the two germline ends. This CDR3 is built from 16 residues. The chain's CDR3 is CASSVGGGGRETNIYF. CDR3 coding DNA: TGTGCCAGCAGCGTAGGAGGCGGAGGAAGGGAAACAAACATATATTTT.

The V gene is TRBV2, the J gene TRBJ1-3; TRBD1 is a possible D gene (6 bases). The CDR3 is 15 residues long. Germline CDR1 and CDR2: SNHLY and FYNNEI. Trimming took off 6 bases at V and 3 bases at J, with 15 bases between the two ends. In nucleotides, the CDR3 is TGTGCCAGCAGACCTCCGGGGGCTTGTGGAAACACCATATATTTT. Its protein product is CASRPPGACGNTIYF.

In its sample, this clonotype was seen many times. V usage is TRBV7-2 and J usage is TRBJ1-1, with TRBD1 as a possible D gene (5 bases). The V end was cut by 3 bases, the J end by 9 bases, with 8 bases between. The V gene's germline CDR1 is SGHTA and CDR2 FQGNSA. The CDR3 spans 11 residues. The CDR3 loop reads CASSFTGKAFF. For the CDR3, the DNA is TGTGCCAGCAGCTTTACAGGAAAAGCTTTCTTT.

This clonotype appeared many times. The chain has TRBV19 and TRBJ1-5, with TRBD1 as a possible D gene (5 bases). Germline V CDR1 and CDR2: LNHDA, SQIVND (reference sequence). Trimming shortened V by 3 bases and J by 7 bases, and 13 bases separated the two germline ends. The CDR3 has 14 amino acids. This CDR3 reads CASSIGDGLQPQHF. The CDR3 coding sequence is TGTGCCAGTAGTATTGGGGACGGCCTCCAGCCCCAGCATTTT.

This clonotype was found many times. The V gene is TRBV7-9, the J gene TRBJ1-2; the match to TRBD1 covers 8 bases. V was clipped by 5 bases and J by 6 bases; unmatched bases: 8. Germline V gene data show CDR1 as SEHNR and CDR2 as FQNEAQ (reference sequence). This CDR3 is built from 14 residues. The CDR3 nucleotides read TGTGCCAGCAGCCCATGGGACAGGACCAATGGCTACACCTTC. Amino acid sequence: CASSPWDRTNGYTF.

Remarks on this clonotype: The junction and the germline gene differ at one end; a read error may be behind it. V is TRBV10-3 and J is TRBJ1-2, with unresolved D. This CDR3 spans 14 amino acids. CDR1 ENHRY and CDR2 SYGVKD come from the germline V gene. The CDR3 is CASSYSFGETGYTF. The CDR3 nucleotides read TGTGCCAGCAGTTACTCCTTCGGGGAAACTGGCTACACCTTC.

The rearrangement uses TRBV10-3 and TRBJ1-5; TRBD1 agrees at 7 bases. The length of the CDR3 is 15 residues. V shed 1 base and J 6 bases; nucleotides not matched to a gene: 6. Looked up from germline, CDR1 is ENHRY and CDR2 is SYGVKD. The chain's CDR3 is CAISELSGGSQPQHF. In nucleotides, the CDR3 is TGTGCCATCAGTGAGTTGTCAGGGGGATCTCAGCCCCAGCATTTT.

The chain combines TRBV10-1 with TRBJ2-5; possible D gene TRBD2, 5 bases. CDR3 length: 15 residues. The germline V gene has CDR1 WNHNN and CDR2 SYGVQD (reference sequence). The V end was cut by 10 bases, the J end by 4 bases, with 22 bases between. The CDR3 DNA follows: TGCGCCACCCCATGGGGAGCAGGCACTGGAGAGACCCAGTACTTC. Translated, it gives CATPWGAGTGETQYF.

The V gene is TRBV15, the J gene TRBJ2-3; a weak D match, TRBD2 (6 bases). Between the trimmed V and J ends, which lost 8 bases and 2 bases, there was a span of 14 bases. The germline V gene has CDR1 LNHNV and CDR2 YYDKDF (reference sequence). CDR3 length: 14 residues. The CDR3 nucleotides are TGTGCCACCGGGTGGGAGGCGGACACAGATACGCAGTATTTT. As protein: CATGWEADTDTQYF.

A word on this clonotype: This may be a read error: a much more frequent sequence differs by one nucleotide. The chain carries TRBV15 and TRBJ2-1; 9 bases match TRBD1. This CDR3 comprises 17 residues. Germline loops: CDR1 LNHNV, CDR2 YYDKDF (reference sequence). V was pared by 8 bases and J by 8 bases, with 19 bases of the junction left unmatched. The CDR3 region is CATPIKGGTGPTYEQFF. The CDR3 DNA reads as TGTGCCACCCCAATCAAAGGCGGGACAGGGCCTACGTATGAGCAGTTCTTC. The full variable domain, its missing parts supplied by reference TRBV15 and TRBJ2-1, is DAMVIQNPRYQVTQFGKPVTLSCSQTLNHNVMYWYQQKSSQAPKLLFHYYDKDFNNEADTPDNFQSRRPNTSFCFLDIRSPGLGDTAMYLCATPIKGGTGPTYEQFFGPGTRLTVL.

This clonotype appeared many times. The J gene is TRBJ1-6, the V gene TRBV11-2, with D perhaps TRBD1 (5 bases). CDR1 is SGHAT and CDR2 is FQNNGV in the germline V gene. Trimming cost V 6 bases and J 8 bases, with 17 bases left between them. The CDR3 length is 15 residues. The CDR3 DNA is TGTGCCAGCAGGTCCCTGGGGGGACTCGATTCACCCCTCCACTTT. Its protein product is CASRSLGGLDSPLHF. Full variable domain (rest looked up from reference TRBV11-2 and TRBJ1-6): EAGVAQSPRYKIIEKRQSVAFWCNPISGHATLYWYQQILGQGPKLLIQFQNNGVVDDSQLPKDRFSAERLKGVDSTLKIQPAKLEDSAVYLCASRSLGGLDSPLHFGNGTRLTVT.

The rearrangement uses TRBV10-2 and TRBJ2-1, with 7 nucleotides matching TRBD2. The length of the CDR3 is 16 residues. V was clipped by 2 bases and J by 7 bases; unmatched bases: 11. Germline V gives CDR1 WSHSY, CDR2 SAAADI. The DNA for the CDR3 is TGCGCCAGCAGTGAGGGGGGGGATAAACAGCGGAATGAGCAGTTCTTC. This sequence encodes CASSEGGDKQRNEQFF.

Many counts were recorded for this clonotype. The chain combines TRBV14 with TRBJ1-2; D is ambiguous. Trimming took off 1 base at V and 7 bases at J, with 13 bases between the two ends. The CDR3 consists of 14 residues. Per the germline V gene, CDR1 is SGHDN and CDR2 is FVKESK. In nucleotides, the CDR3 is TGTGCCAGCAGCCAAGTTCAGCTTTCTACTGGCTACACCTTC. It translates to CASSQVQLSTGYTF.

This clonotype appeared a few times. The chain is built from TRBV4-2 and TRBJ2-3, with a possible D match to TRBD2 (5 bases). Trimming removed 0 bases at V and 10 bases at J, with 11 bases between. The germline gives CDR1 LGHNA, CDR2 YNFKEQ. The CDR3 loop spans 13 amino acids. The CDR3 DNA follows: TGTGCCAGCAGCCAAGATAAGGCTAGCCCGCAGTATTTT. Amino acid sequence: CASSQDKASPQYF.

This sequence joins TRBV19 and TRBJ1-5; perhaps TRBD1 as D (5 bases). This CDR3 contains 15 residues. Germline loops: CDR1 LNHDA, CDR2 SQIVND (reference sequence). The V end lost 5 bases, the J end lost 3 bases, and 14 bases lay between the germline ends. In DNA form, the CDR3 reads TGTGCCAGTAGTCCGGGACGGAGCCTCAATCAGCCCCAGCATTTT. Amino acids: CASSPGRSLNQPQHF.

As regards this clonotype: This may stem from a read error, because a much larger clone lies one nucleotide away. The chain has TRBV19 and TRBJ1-1; the D gene is possibly TRBD1 (5 bases). Germline CDR1 is LNHDA and CDR2 is SQIVND (reference sequence). This CDR3 is 14 amino acids long. CDR3 residues: CASTPTGVNTEALF. The CDR3 DNA is TGTGCCAGTACCCCCACGGGGGTGAACACTGAAGCTCTCTTT.

This clonotype turned up a few times. The genes are TRBV5-8 and TRBJ2-5; 7 bases line up with TRBD2. Per the germline V gene, CDR1 is SGHTS and CDR2 is YDEGEE. The CDR3 totals 16 residues. The V gene end was trimmed by 2 bases and the J gene end by 4 bases; junction bases not matched to a gene: 11. The CDR3: CASSLPGGGEGETQYF. CDR3 coding DNA: TGTGCCAGCAGCTTACCGGGAGGAGGTGAAGGAGAGACCCAGTACTTC.

A remark on this clonotype: Since a much larger clone is just one base distant, this may be a read error. The chain couples TRBV7-2 to TRBJ1-3; the match to TRBD1 covers 7 bases. The trim removed 5 bases at V and 8 bases at J, leaving 9 bases unmatched. CDR1 SGHTA and CDR2 FQGNSA come from the germline V gene. The CDR3 loop spans 14 amino acids. The CDR3 DNA sequence: TGTGCCAGCAGCCTGCTGACAGGGACACACACCATATATTTT. Protein sequence: CASSLLTGTHTIYF. Combining the CDR3 with reference TRBV7-2 and TRBJ1-3 gives the whole variable domain GAGVSQSPSNKVTEKGKDVELRCDPISGHTALYWYRQSLGQGLEFLIYFQGNSAPDKSGLPSDRFSAERTGGSVSTLTIQRTQQEDSAVYLCASSLLTGTHTIYFGEGSWLTVV.

The chain employs TRBV7-3 and TRBJ2-1, with TRBD2 matching 9 bases. The CDR3 sequence is 15 residues long. Germline loops: CDR1 SGHTA, CDR2 FQGTGA. The trim removed 5 bases at V and 1 base at J, leaving 3 bases unmatched. The CDR3 DNA sequence: TGTGCCAGCAGCGCACTAGCGGGTTCCTACAATGAGCAGTTCTTC. Translation: CASSALAGSYNEQFF. The complete variable domain, with remaining parts taken from reference TRBV7-3 and TRBJ2-1, reads GAGVSQTPSNKVTEKGKYVELRCDPISGHTALYWYRQSLGQGPEFLIYFQGTGAADDSGLPNDRFFAVRPEGSVSTLKIQRTERGDSAVYLCASSALAGSYNEQFFGPGTRLTVL.

The chain has TRBV5-1 and TRBJ2-1; no firm D call. The CDR3 runs to 14 residues. V dropped 0 bases and J dropped 8 bases, with 12 bases sitting between them. Per germline, CDR1 SGHRS and CDR2 YFSETQ. CDR3 DNA: TGCGCCAGCAGCTTGGGGGAAGCATGGGATGAGCAGTTCTTC. Its translation: CASSLGEAWDEQFF.

There are many counts of this clonotype. The rearrangement joins TRBV29-1 to TRBJ2-3; maybe TRBD2 (5 bases). V was trimmed by 5 bases and J by 3 bases, leaving 9 bases between them. The CDR3 is made up of 12 amino acids. Germline CDR1 is SQVTM and CDR2 is ANQGSEA. CDR3 nucleotides: TGCAGCGTTTTTGAGGGTACAGATACGCAGTATTTT. It is translated as CSVFEGTDTQYF.